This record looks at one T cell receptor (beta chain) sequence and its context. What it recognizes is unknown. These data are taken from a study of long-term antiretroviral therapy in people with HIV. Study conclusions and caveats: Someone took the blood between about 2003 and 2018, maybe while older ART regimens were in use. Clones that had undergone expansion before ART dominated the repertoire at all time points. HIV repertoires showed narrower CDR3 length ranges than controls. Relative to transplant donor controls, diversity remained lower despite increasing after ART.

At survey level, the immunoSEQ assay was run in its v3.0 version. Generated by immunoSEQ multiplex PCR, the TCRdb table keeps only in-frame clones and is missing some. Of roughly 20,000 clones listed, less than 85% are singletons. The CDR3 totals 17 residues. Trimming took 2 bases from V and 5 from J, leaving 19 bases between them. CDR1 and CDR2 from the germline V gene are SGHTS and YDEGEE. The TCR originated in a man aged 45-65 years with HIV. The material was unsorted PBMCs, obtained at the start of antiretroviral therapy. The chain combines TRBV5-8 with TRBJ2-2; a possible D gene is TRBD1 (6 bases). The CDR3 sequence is CASSFRYTGMQTGELFF. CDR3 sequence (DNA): TGTGCCAGCAGCTTTCGCTATACAGGGATGCAGACCGGGGAGCTGTTTTTT.